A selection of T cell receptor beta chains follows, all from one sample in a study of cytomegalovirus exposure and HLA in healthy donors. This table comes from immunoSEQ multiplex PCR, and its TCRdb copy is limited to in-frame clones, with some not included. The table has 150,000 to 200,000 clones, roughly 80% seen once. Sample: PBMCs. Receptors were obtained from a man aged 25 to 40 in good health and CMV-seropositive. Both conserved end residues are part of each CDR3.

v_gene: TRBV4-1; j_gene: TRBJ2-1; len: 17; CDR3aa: CASSRKALASSYNEQFF
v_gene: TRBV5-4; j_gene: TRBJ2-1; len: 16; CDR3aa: CASSPKTGGNDNEQFF
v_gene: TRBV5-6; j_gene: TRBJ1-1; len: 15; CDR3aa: CASSLGRGWDTEAFF
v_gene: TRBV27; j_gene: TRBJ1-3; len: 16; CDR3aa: CASSSRGSLSGNTIYF
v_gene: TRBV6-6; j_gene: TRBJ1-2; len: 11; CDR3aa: CASPHFYGYTF
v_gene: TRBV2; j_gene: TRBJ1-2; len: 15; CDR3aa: CASTAWRQGNYGYTF
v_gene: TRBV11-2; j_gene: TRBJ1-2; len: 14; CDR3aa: CASSLARSSWGYTF
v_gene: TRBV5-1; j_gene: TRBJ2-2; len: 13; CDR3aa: CASSLIVAGELFF
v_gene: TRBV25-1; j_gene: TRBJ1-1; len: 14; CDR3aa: CASSTGRGNTEAFF
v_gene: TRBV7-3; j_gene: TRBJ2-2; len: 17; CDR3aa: CASSPGSSGRYTGELFF
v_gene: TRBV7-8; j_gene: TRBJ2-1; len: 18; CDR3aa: CASSLTASGGPYYNEQFF
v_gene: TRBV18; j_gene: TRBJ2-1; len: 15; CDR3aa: CASSPRDRVGNEQFF
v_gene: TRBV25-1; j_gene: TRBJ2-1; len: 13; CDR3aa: CASSELAVFEQFF
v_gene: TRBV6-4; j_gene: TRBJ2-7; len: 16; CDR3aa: CASSELEGQGPIEQYF
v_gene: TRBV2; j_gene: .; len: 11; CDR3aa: CASSYGGEQYF
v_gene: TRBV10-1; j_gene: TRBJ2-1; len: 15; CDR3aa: CASRPGTGGLNEQFF
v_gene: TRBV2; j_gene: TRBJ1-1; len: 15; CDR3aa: CASSGTGGGLAEAFF
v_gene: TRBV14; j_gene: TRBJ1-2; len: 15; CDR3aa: CASSQDYRDYYGYTF